The 15 T cell receptor beta chains below come from one sample, sequenced in a study of high-grade serous ovarian cancer treatment subgroups. Profiled with immunoSEQ multiplex PCR; TCRdb holds only in-frame clones, not every one. Of about 30,000 clones in the sample, about 86% were seen once. Tumor tissue was taken before any definitive surgery or chemotherapy was given. The sequencing sample was made of tumor tissue. These receptors originate from a human donor with high-grade serous ovarian cancer.

This clone came up once. This chain connects TRBV5-1 to TRBJ2-2, with TRBD2 identical over 8 bases. The ends lost 6 bases at V and 1 base at J; junction bases unmatched: 2. CDR1 and CDR2 (germline): SGHRS, YFSETQ. There are 14 residues in the CDR3. Here the CDR3 DNA reads TGCGCCAGCACGGCGGGAGGGAACACCGGGGAGCTGTTTTTT. This gives the protein CASTAGGNTGELFF.

In DNA, the CDR3 is TGTGCCAGCAGCTTGGAGGGGGGCACCGGGGAGCTGTTTTTT. Residues: CASSLEGGTGELFF. This chain links TRBV5-5 with TRBJ2-2; tentatively, D is TRBD1 or TRBD2 (6 bases each). This CDR3 spans 14 amino acids. Germline V gene lookup returns CDR1 SGHKS and CDR2 YYEKEE (reference sequence). V was clipped by 0 bases and J by 4 bases, with 7 bases between them.

The chain uses TRBV7-9 and TRBJ1-4; TRBD1 aligns across 8 bases. Germline loops: CDR1 SEHNR, CDR2 FQNEAQ (reference sequence). The CDR3 is 19 residues long. The J segment lost 2 bases and the V segment lost 1 base, leaving 12 bases of the junction unmatched. CDR3 amino acids: CASSLGLTAGGATNEKLFF. In DNA, the CDR3 is TGTGCCAGCAGCTTAGGCCTTACTGCAGGGGGCGCGACTAATGAAAAACTGTTTTTT.

The rearrangement joins TRBV6-5 to TRBJ2-7; 8 positions match TRBD2. Germline V lookup: CDR1 MNHEY, CDR2 SVGAGI. J lost 5 bases, V lost 0 bases, and 6 bases had no gene match. The CDR3 sequence is 15 residues long. CDR3 region: CASSYSTGGPNEQYF. CDR3 DNA: TGTGCCAGCAGTTACTCGACGGGAGGGCCCAACGAGCAGTACTTC.

This clone appeared once. The J gene is TRBJ2-1, the V gene TRBV9; the match to TRBD2 covers 9 bases. Trimming took 0 bases from V and 1 from J; bases not matched to a gene: 5. The CDR3 totals 17 residues. The germline gives CDR1 SGDLS, CDR2 YYNGEE. Written as DNA, the CDR3 is TGTGCCAGCAGCGTAGATGGAGCGGGAGGTTCCTACAATGAGCAGTTCTTC. Translation gives CASSVDGAGGSYNEQFF.

V usage is TRBV7-6 and J usage is TRBJ2-2, with D hard to call. CDR3 length: 13 residues. V was cut by 2 bases and J by 3 bases, with 4 bases left in between. The germline CDR1 and CDR2 sequences are SGHVS and FNYEAQ. The CDR3 here is CASSLTHTGELFF. CDR3 sequence (DNA): TGTGCCAGCAGCTTAACACACACCGGGGAGCTGTTTTTT.

The CDR3 reads CASSPGGWSNEQFF. CDR3 bases: TGTGCCAGCAGTCCAGGGGGGTGGAGCAATGAGCAGTTCTTC. This sequence joins TRBV2 and TRBJ2-1; possible D gene TRBD1, 7 bases. This CDR3 is 14 amino acids long. Per germline, CDR1 SNHLY and CDR2 FYNNEI. Trimming took 5 bases from V and 6 from J, leaving 14 bases between them.

The chain combines TRBV19 with TRBJ2-2; D is unresolved. Trimming shortened V by 0 bases and J by 2 bases, and 4 bases separated the two germline ends. The CDR3 is 14 amino acids. Germline CDR1 and CDR2: LNHDA and SQIVND (reference sequence). CDR3 sequence (DNA): TGTGCCAGTAGTATAGACAGAAACACCGGGGAGCTGTTTTTT. Translated, it gives CASSIDRNTGELFF. The entire variable domain, with the rest obtained from reference TRBV19 and TRBJ2-2, is as follows: DGGITQSPKYLFRKEGQNVTLSCEQNLNHDAMYWYRQDPGQGLRLIYYSQIVNDFQKGDIAEGYSVSREKKESFPLTVTSAQKNPTAFYLCASSIDRNTGELFFGEGSRLTVL.

The gene calls are TRBV28 and TRBJ1-3; D is undetermined. The V gene's germline CDR1 is MDHEN and CDR2 SYDVKM. The CDR3 totals 14 residues. The V end was cut by 4 bases, the J end by 0 bases, with 7 bases between. In nucleotides, the CDR3 is TGTGCCAGCAGTTCTGGTCCCTCTGGAAACACCATATATTTT. Encoded protein: CASSSGPSGNTIYF.

This sequence joins TRBV9 and TRBJ2-1; a possible D gene is TRBD2 (5 bases). CDR1 is SGDLS, CDR2 YYNGEE, per germline. The CDR3 contains 15 residues. V was trimmed by 3 bases and J by 0 bases, leaving 10 bases between them. The CDR3 spells CASSDGLRSYNEQFF. CDR3 sequence (DNA): TGTGCCAGCAGCGATGGACTCCGCTCCTACAATGAGCAGTTCTTC.

The chain recombines TRBV6-5 with TRBJ2-2, with D possibly TRBD2 on 6 matching bases. CDR3 length: 16 residues. Germline V gives CDR1 MNHEY, CDR2 SVGAGI. The germline V and J ends were trimmed by 2 bases and 4 bases, with 14 bases remaining between them. CDR3 region: CASSYGGTHSTGELFF. CDR3 nucleotide sequence: TGTGCCAGCAGTTACGGCGGGACTCACAGCACCGGGGAGCTGTTTTTT.

V is TRBV5-1 and J is TRBJ1-3; TRBD1 agrees at 7 bases. Germline trimming cut 3 bases from V and 1 base from J; bases unmatched to any gene: 10. Germline CDR1 and CDR2: SGHRS and YFSETQ. The CDR3 length is 17 residues. Here the CDR3 DNA reads TGCGCCAGCAGCTACACCGGACAGGCGATTTCTGGAAACACCATATATTTT. Translated: CASSYTGQAISGNTIYF.

V is TRBV4-2 and J is TRBJ1-5, with D hard to call. Germline V gene data show CDR1 as LGHNA and CDR2 as YNFKEQ. Deletions cut 4 bases from V and 6 bases from J, with 16 bases between. CDR3 length: 15 residues. CDR3 in amino acids: CASSRWTSGSQPQHF. The CDR3 region has the DNA TGTGCCAGCAGCCGATGGACCTCCGGGAGTCAGCCCCAGCATTTT.

The chain employs TRBV5-1 and TRBJ2-3, with D perhaps given as TRBD1 or TRBD2 (6 bases each). Germline V gives CDR1 SGHRS, CDR2 YFSETQ. The CDR3 runs to 15 residues. The V and J ends lost 4 bases and 5 bases respectively, with 17 bases between them. CDR3 in DNA: TGCGCCAGCAGCACTCTCGGGGGCGAGGGAGATACGCAGTATTTT. Translation: CASSTLGGEGDTQYF.

The rearrangement uses TRBV21-1 and TRBJ2-1; the table's D call of TRBD2 was not tested on the DNA. TRBV21-1 is a documented pseudogene. The CDR3 is made up of 17 amino acids. The CDR3 loop is CASSTGFGGSSYNEQFF. CDR3 nucleotides: TGTGCCAGCAGCACTGGTTTTGGCGGGAGCTCCTACAATGAGCAGTTCTTC.